Below, 2 T cell receptor beta chains from the same sample are listed, as sequenced in a study of control samples from healthy donors and cancer patients. Clones were sequenced by immunoSEQ multiplex PCR, and TCRdb holds only the in-frame ones, with some missing. The data contain 390,000 or so clones, roughly 90% of them seen just once; the ten biggest clones take up more than 6%. The material sequenced was PBMCs. All receptors derive from a man aged 40-49 years with head and neck cancer.

This rearrangement joins TRBV19 to TRBJ1-2, with 9 nucleotides matching TRBD1. Germline loops: CDR1 LNHDA, CDR2 SQIVND (reference sequence). Trimming took 4 bases from V and 1 from J; bases not matched to a gene: 7. CDR3 length equals 16 residues. The DNA for the CDR3 is TGTGCCAGTAGTACACAGGGGGCGACGGTTAACTATGGCTACACCTTC. It yields the protein CASSTQGATVNYGYTF.

The V gene is TRBV19, the J gene TRBJ1-1; TRBD1 might be the D (6 bases). CDR1 is LNHDA and CDR2 is SQIVND in the germline V gene (reference sequence). Trimming shortened V by 7 bases and J by 7 bases, and 13 bases separated the two germline ends. This CDR3 is built from 12 residues. The CDR3 spells CASNRRGGEAFF. In DNA, the CDR3 is TGTGCCAGTAACCGCAGGGGAGGTGAAGCTTTCTTT.